One sample yielded the 17 T cell receptor beta chains listed below, sequenced in a study of shared clonotypes between healthy human individuals. Using immunoSEQ multiplex PCR, the repertoire was profiled, and TCRdb retains in-frame clones only, with some absent. The profile shows about 600,000 clones, 95% to 96% of them singletons. Terminally differentiated effector memory CD45RA+ cells were excluded by CCR7 positive selection of CD45RO-negative cells. The sequenced material came from naive CD8+ T cells sorted from blood. The receptors here all came from a woman in her 30s in good health.

The chain uses TRBV28 and TRBJ2-7; D is perhaps TRBD2 (7 bases). The CDR3 extends over 13 amino acids. Germline values: CDR1 MDHEN, CDR2 SYDVKM. V was pared by 2 bases and J by 5 bases, with 10 bases between. The CDR3 loop is CASSLDGGHEQYF. For the CDR3, the DNA is TGTGCCAGCAGTTTAGACGGGGGGCACGAGCAGTACTTC.

The chain links TRBV11-2 to TRBJ2-5; TRBD1 is a possible D gene (6 bases). Trimming stripped 3 bases from V and 3 bases from J, with 11 bases between. This CDR3 spans 14 amino acids. Looked up from germline, CDR1 is SGHAT and CDR2 is FQNNGV. The CDR3 loop is CASSLWAGEETQYF. The CDR3 nucleotides are TGTGCCAGCAGCTTGTGGGCAGGGGAAGAGACCCAGTACTTC.

The V call is TRBV11-2, the J call TRBJ2-3, with 8 bases aligning to TRBD2. The CDR3 spans 20 residues. The trim removed 0 bases at V and 0 bases at J, leaving 14 bases unmatched. Germline loops: CDR1 SGHAT, CDR2 FQNNGV. The CDR3 DNA is TGTGCCAGCAGCTTAGATCGGGCTAGCGGGCCCCTCGCTAGCACAGATACGCAGTATTTT. This encodes CASSLDRASGPLASTDTQYF.

The V gene is TRBV27, the J gene TRBJ2-5; 8 bases are a match to TRBD1. The germline CDR1 and CDR2 sequences are MNHEY and SMNVEV (reference sequence). The V and J ends lost 5 bases and 1 base, in that order; junction bases with no gene match: 6. The CDR3 has 15 amino acids. CDR3 residues: CASSQIDRGQETQYF. The CDR3 DNA reads as TGTGCCAGCAGTCAGATAGACAGGGGCCAAGAGACCCAGTACTTC.

The rearrangement links TRBV27 to TRBJ2-7, with 9 bases fitting TRBD1. Per germline, CDR1 MNHEY and CDR2 SMNVEV (reference sequence). This CDR3 is 15 amino acids long. J lost 4 bases, V lost 10 bases, and 14 bases had no gene match. The CDR3 region is CATGLAIGQGYEQYF. The CDR3 region has the DNA TGTGCCACCGGCCTTGCGATTGGACAGGGGTACGAGCAGTACTTC.

This chain connects TRBV11-2 to TRBJ1-2; no firm D call. The CDR3 loop spans 13 amino acids. V was trimmed by 3 bases and J by 5 bases, leaving 10 bases between them. From germline, CDR1 is SGHAT and CDR2 FQNNGV. CDR3 in amino acids: CASSFKTLYGYTF. CDR3 bases: TGTGCCAGCAGCTTCAAGACTCTTTATGGCTACACCTTC.

This chain links TRBV2 with TRBJ2-7, with D possibly being TRBD1 or TRBD2 (7 bases each). The V end lost 7 bases, the J end lost 5 bases, and 21 bases lay between the germline ends. Germline V CDR1 and CDR2: SNHLY, FYNNEI. The CDR3 extends over 15 amino acids. For the CDR3, the DNA is TGTGCCAGCACTCCAGGGGGGGGCAGTACGAACGAGCAGTACTTC. Amino acids: CASTPGGGSTNEQYF.

This chain links TRBV13 with TRBJ2-2; D is perhaps TRBD1 or TRBD2 (6 bases each). This CDR3 is built from 15 residues. Per the germline V gene, CDR1 is PRHDT and CDR2 is FYEKMQ (reference sequence). Trimming pared 4 bases from V and 5 bases from J, leaving 14 bases between. The CDR3 nucleotides are TGTGCCAGCAGCTCCACTGGGGGGCGAACCGGGGAGCTGTTTTTT. It specifies CASSSTGGRTGELFF.

The chain links TRBV15 to TRBJ2-5, with 7 bases that match TRBD1. The germline V gene encodes CDR1 LNHNV and CDR2 YYDKDF (reference sequence). V dropped 4 bases and J dropped 5; count of bases not matched to a gene: 7. The CDR3 spans 14 residues. CDR3 in amino acids: CATSTNRGTETQYF. In DNA, the CDR3 is TGTGCCACCAGCACTAACAGGGGTACCGAGACCCAGTACTTC.

The rearrangement links TRBV7-9 to TRBJ2-7; D perhaps matches TRBD1 (5 bases). CDR3 size: 15 residues. V lost 4 bases, J lost 9 bases, and 22 bases lay in between. Per germline, CDR1 SEHNR and CDR2 FQNEAQ (reference sequence). CDR3 sequence (DNA): TGTGCCAGCAGCTCCGGACCTAGACAGAATCTCTGGCAGTACTTC. It specifies CASSSGPRQNLWQYF. The full variable domain, completed using reference TRBV7-9 and TRBJ2-7, is DTGVSQNPRHKITKRGQNVTFRCDPISEHNRLYWYRQTLGQGPEFLTYFQNEAQLEKSRLLSDRFSAERPKGSFSTLEIQRTEQGDSAMYLCASSSGPRQNLWQYFGPGTRLTVT.

V is TRBV5-5 and J is TRBJ2-7; no clear D gene. This CDR3 spans 14 amino acids. V gave up 7 bases and J gave up 1 base, with 15 bases separating them. Per the germline V gene, CDR1 is SGHKS and CDR2 is YYEKEE (reference sequence). The CDR3 DNA reads TGTGCCAGCGGCCCGGACGCGGTATCCTACGAGCAGTACTTC. Its protein is CASGPDAVSYEQYF. The full variable domain, rest sourced from reference TRBV5-5 and TRBJ2-7, is DAGVTQSPTHLIKTRGQQVTLRCSPISGHKSVSWYQQVLGQGPQFIFQYYEKEERGRGNFPDRFSARQFPNYSSELNVNALLLGDSALYLCASGPDAVSYEQYFGPGTRLTVT.

V gene TRBV19 combines with J gene TRBJ2-7; D ambiguous. CDR3 size: 12 residues. V lost 6 bases and J 0 bases, leaving 6 bases between the germline ends. Germline CDR1 is LNHDA and CDR2 is SQIVND (reference sequence). The CDR3 loop is CASSTSSYEQYF. As DNA, the CDR3 is TGTGCCAGTAGCACCTCCTCCTACGAGCAGTACTTC.

J is TRBJ1-3 and V is TRBV11-2; TRBD1 is a possible D gene (5 bases). V dropped 6 bases and J dropped 1 base, with 25 bases sitting between them. Germline-derived CDR1 and CDR2 are SGHAT and FQNNGV. The CDR3 spans 19 residues. In nucleotides, the CDR3 is TGTGCCAGCAGTCAAGCTGGGGGTGTCAGACGGACTTCTGGAAACACCATATATTTT. Amino acids: CASSQAGGVRRTSGNTIYF.

This rearrangement joins TRBV28 to TRBJ2-4; 7 positions agree with TRBD2. Unmatched junction bases numbered 11, after V lost 4 bases and J lost 5 bases. The CDR3 loop spans 16 amino acids. Germline V gene data show CDR1 as MDHEN and CDR2 as SYDVKM. The CDR3 DNA reads as TGTGCCAGCAGTTCGTGGGACTCCCGGGGGGAAAACATTCAGTACTTC. This sequence encodes CASSSWDSRGENIQYF.

A remark on this clone: Other DNA sequences in the sample encode the same CDR3. V is TRBV27 and J is TRBJ2-5; 11 bases are a match to TRBD1. Germline V gives CDR1 MNHEY, CDR2 SMNVEV (reference sequence). The CDR3 consists of 14 residues. V shed 2 bases and J 4 bases; nucleotides not matched to a gene: 0. The CDR3 nucleotides read TGTGCCAGCAGTTTAGGGACAGGGGGAGAGACCCAGTACTTC. Its translation is CASSLGTGGETQYF.

The V call is TRBV2, the J call TRBJ2-7; 9 bases align to TRBD1. The CDR3 sequence is 14 residues long. V was clipped by 6 bases and J by 1 base; unmatched bases: 4. From germline, CDR1 is SNHLY and CDR2 FYNNEI. The CDR3, as DNA: TGTGCCAGCAGACTCGGGACAGGGTCCTACGAGCAGTACTTC. This translates into CASRLGTGSYEQYF.

The chain recombines TRBV28 with TRBJ1-5; 8 nucleotides line up with TRBD1. This CDR3 spans 14 amino acids. V trimming: 2 bases; J trimming: 7 bases; junction bases outside the gene matches: 4. Germline CDR1 reads MDHEN; CDR2 reads SYDVKM. The CDR3 region has the DNA TGTGCCAGCAGTTTAATGAACAGGGGGCAGCCCCAGCATTTT. Its protein product is CASSLMNRGQPQHF.